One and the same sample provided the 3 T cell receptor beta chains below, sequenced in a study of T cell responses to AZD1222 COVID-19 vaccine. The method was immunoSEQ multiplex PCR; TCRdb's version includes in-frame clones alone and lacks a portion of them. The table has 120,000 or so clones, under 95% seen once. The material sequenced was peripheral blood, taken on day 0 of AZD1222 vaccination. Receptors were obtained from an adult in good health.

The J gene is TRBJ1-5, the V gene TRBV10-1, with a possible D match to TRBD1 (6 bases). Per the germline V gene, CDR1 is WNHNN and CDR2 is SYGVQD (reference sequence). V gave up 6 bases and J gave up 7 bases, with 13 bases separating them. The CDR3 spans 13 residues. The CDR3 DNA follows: TGCGCCAGCAGCACAGGGTTGGGACAGCCCCAGCATTTT. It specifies CASSTGLGQPQHF.

The CDR3 region has the DNA TGTGCCAGCAGCTTAGCCAGGGACTACGAGCAGTACTTC. Its protein product is CASSLARDYEQYF. V is TRBV11-2 and J is TRBJ2-7; possibly TRBD1 for D (5 bases). Trimming removed 1 base at V and 3 bases at J, with 7 bases between. Germline CDR1 SGHAT, CDR2 FQNNGV. The CDR3 has 13 amino acids.

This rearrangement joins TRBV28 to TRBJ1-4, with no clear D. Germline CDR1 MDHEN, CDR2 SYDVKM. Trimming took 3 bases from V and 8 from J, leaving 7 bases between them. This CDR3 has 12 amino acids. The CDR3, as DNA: TGTGCCAGCAGTTTCCTCCGAGAAAAACTGTTTTTT. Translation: CASSFLREKLFF.